This TCR beta chain was documented in a study of CD8+ T cells in alopecia areata. Germline CDR1 is SGHDN and CDR2 is FVKESK. The CDR3 is made up of 11 amino acids. V was trimmed by 6 bases and J by 6 bases, leaving 9 bases between them. cDNA prepared by RNA extraction and subsequent reverse transcription served as the template for sequencing. TCRdb's copy holds only in-frame clones and misses some; the assay was immunoSEQ multiplex PCR. The data show around 140,000 clones, with over 80% seen just once and approximately 16% held by the top ten. The material was CD8+ T cells sorted from blood, obtained at week 0. This chain links TRBV14 with TRBJ2-7, with unresolved D. The source is a human donor with alopecia areata. In nucleotides, the CDR3 is TGTGCCAGCAGTCTCCTCTCCGAGCAGTACTTC. Translation: CASSLLSEQYF. Combining the CDR3 with reference TRBV14 and TRBJ2-7 gives the whole variable domain EAGVTQFPSHSVIEKGQTVTLRCDPISGHDNLYWYRRVMGKEIKFLLHFVKESKQDESGMPNNRFLAERTGGTYSTLKVQPAELEDSGVYFCASSLLSEQYFGPGTRLTVT.